This T cell receptor beta chain was sequenced in a study of neurological immune-mediated disorders. This CDR3 region has 15 residues. The germline V gene has CDR1 DFQATT and CDR2 SNEGSKA (reference sequence). The junction had 8 bases not matched to a gene; V was cut back by 1 base and J by 8 bases. This clonotype was counted at least ten times. The antigen is unknown. Study-wide points: Multiple sclerosis, the disease with the least TCR clonal expansion, fell below healthy controls, whereas HTLV-1-associated myelopathy showed the most.

Template-switch 5'RACE cDNA synthesis added a 10-nucleotide unique molecular identifier. TCRdb reprocessed the 5' RACE reads via MiXCR and lists one record per CDR3 protein. The sample has roughly 14,000 distinct CDR3 sequences, about 9.4% seen once. The sequenced sample consisted of PBMCs. V gene TRBV20-1 combines with J gene TRBJ2-1; 10 nucleotides match TRBD2. The clonotype comes from a middle-aged woman in good health. CDR3 loop: CSARGLAGEFHEQFF. Here the CDR3 DNA reads TGCAGTGCTAGAGGGCTAGCGGGAGAGTTTCATGAGCAGTTCTTC.